This passage covers 18 T cell receptor beta chains from one sample sequenced in a study of OX40 agonist ivuxolimab in advanced cancers. Clones were sequenced by immunoSEQ multiplex PCR, and TCRdb holds only the in-frame ones, with some missing. Seen here are about 61,000 clones, 86% observed once, and the top ten hold 0.55%. Sequenced material: CD4+ or CD8+ T cells sorted from blood, taken in a trial of the OX40 agonist ivuxolimab. These receptors were taken from an adult with an advanced solid tumor such as melanoma, head and neck, liver or kidney cancer.

The CDR3 protein is CASSLAGGEFLGNQPQHF. The CDR3 bases are TGTGCCAGCAGTTTAGCGGGTGGTGAGTTCTTAGGCAATCAGCCCCAGCATTTT. J is TRBJ1-5 and V is TRBV27; D call uncertain. Per germline, CDR1 MNHEY and CDR2 SMNVEV (reference sequence). The ends were cut back, 2 bases at V and 2 bases at J, with 19 bases in the middle. This CDR3 is 18 amino acids long.

This clone was observed a single time. The chain employs TRBV11-2 and TRBJ1-4; D not resolved. CDR3 length equals 12 residues. The germline V and J ends were trimmed by 5 bases and 5 bases, with 6 bases remaining between them. In germline, CDR1 is SGHAT, CDR2 FQNNGV. This chain's CDR3 is CASSGRNEKLFF. The CDR3 DNA reads as TGTGCCAGCAGCGGCAGAAATGAAAAACTGTTTTTT.

This chain connects TRBV30 to TRBJ1-4; tentatively, D is TRBD1 (5 bases). The ends were cut back, 5 bases at V and 3 bases at J, with 10 bases in the middle. The germline V gene has CDR1 GTSNPN and CDR2 SVGIG (reference sequence). The CDR3 contains 13 residues. CDR3 loop: CAWRTRANEKLFF. The CDR3 DNA reads as TGTGCCTGGCGGACACGAGCTAATGAAAAACTGTTTTTT.

This clone has a single count. The J gene is TRBJ1-5, the V gene TRBV6-1; no clear D. CDR3 length: 15 amino acids. From germline, CDR1 is MNHNS and CDR2 SASEGT. V was cut by 8 bases and J by 1 base, with 15 bases left in between. CDR3 nucleotides: TGTGCCAGCGAGGTCGCCCCTGGGAGCAATCAGCCCCAGCATTTT. Translation gives CASEVAPGSNQPQHF.

The J gene is TRBJ1-4, the V gene TRBV18; D remains unclear. CDR3 length: 16 residues. Trimming shortened V by 6 bases and J by 0 bases, and 14 bases separated the two germline ends. Germline V gene lookup returns CDR1 KGHSH and CDR2 LQKENI. CDR3 nucleotides: TGTGCCAGCTCCCCAAGTTACAGTGCAACTAATGAAAAACTGTTTTTT. This sequence encodes CASSPSYSATNEKLFF.

This rearrangement joins TRBV11-2 to TRBJ1-1, with D tentatively TRBD1 (5 bases). This CDR3 comprises 13 residues. From germline, CDR1 is SGHAT and CDR2 FQNNGV. V lost 5 bases to trimming and J lost 5 bases, with 12 bases between them. For the CDR3, the DNA is TGTGCCAGCAGCCTCGCGGGGCCGACTGAAGCTTTCTTT. Translated: CASSLAGPTEAFF.

In the case of this clone: Other nucleotide sequences in the sample specify the same CDR3. The rearrangement joins TRBV18 to TRBJ2-2; 9 bases map to TRBD1. V shed 6 bases and J 5 bases; nucleotides not matched to a gene: 7. This CDR3 has 15 residues. CDR1 KGHSH and CDR2 LQKENI come from the germline V gene. The CDR3 DNA reads TGTGCCAGCTCGCCCTCGGGACAGGGAACCGGGGAGCTGTTTTTT. Encoded protein: CASSPSGQGTGELFF.

The J gene is TRBJ2-3, the V gene TRBV11-2; 10 bases are shared with TRBD2. The CDR3 loop spans 16 amino acids. The junction had 9 bases not matched to a gene; V was cut back by 5 bases and J by 4 bases. Germline V gene data show CDR1 as SGHAT and CDR2 as FQNNGV. CDR3 sequence (DNA): TGTGCCAGCAGCCTAACTAGCGGGGCCCTCCCAGATACGCAGTATTTT. Amino acids: CASSLTSGALPDTQYF.

V and J are TRBV29-1 and TRBJ1-4; a weak D match, TRBD1 (5 bases). The CDR3 is 14 residues long. V was shortened by 1 base and J by 7 bases, with 13 bases between the two germline ends. Germline V gene sequence: CDR1 SQVTM, CDR2 ANQGSEA. The CDR3 nucleotides read TGCAGCGTTGAAGGAGGGACGGAGCCTGAAAAACTGTTTTTT. It encodes CSVEGGTEPEKLFF.

A word on this clone: One junction end disagrees with the germline gene, perhaps due to a read error. The gene calls are TRBV5-1 and TRBJ1-1; the D is unclear. The germline gives CDR1 SGHRS, CDR2 YFSETQ. This CDR3 contains 11 residues. This chain's CDR3 is CASSSGPSAFF. The CDR3 bases are TGTGCCAGCAGCTCCGGGCCCTCTGCTTTCTTT.

This clone has just one count. The rearrangement uses TRBV11-2 and TRBJ1-6; D is unresolved. V lost 2 bases to trimming and J lost 9 bases, with 8 bases between them. Germline V gives CDR1 SGHAT, CDR2 FQNNGV. The CDR3 spans 13 residues. This CDR3 is CASSLPGSSPLHF. The CDR3 DNA reads as TGTGCCAGCAGCTTACCCGGGTCTTCACCCCTCCACTTT.

This clone came up a few times. The CDR3 loop is CAATPGGSYNEQFF. The DNA of the CDR3 is TGTGCCGCAACACCAGGGGGCTCCTACAATGAGCAGTTCTTC. The J gene is TRBJ2-1, the V gene TRBV10-3, with 7 bases matching TRBD1. Germline assignment: CDR1 ENHRY and CDR2 SYGVKD. Trimming at V came to 11 bases and at J to 0 bases, leaving 7 bases not matched to a gene. This CDR3 contains 14 residues.

The rearrangement uses TRBV21-1 and TRBJ2-2; TRBD2 is the table's D call, not checked against the DNA. TRBV21-1 is assigned pseudogene status. The CDR3 is 16 amino acids. The CDR3 is CASSKALNGNTGELFF. In DNA form, the CDR3 reads TGTGCCAGCAGCAAAGCACTCAATGGGAACACCGGGGAGCTGTTTTTT.

This chain joins TRBV5-1 and TRBJ1-2; D not certain. The V end was cut by 5 bases, the J end by 5 bases, with 10 bases between. Germline CDR1 is SGHRS and CDR2 is YFSETQ. This CDR3 is built from 12 residues. The CDR3, as DNA: TGCGCCAGCAGTTCGGATGCTTATGGCTACACCTTC. Translating gives CASSSDAYGYTF.

The chain carries TRBV21-1 and TRBJ1-4; the table's D call of TRBD1 was not tested on the DNA. TRBV21-1 is a listed pseudogene. This CDR3 is 15 amino acids long. This CDR3 is CASSTLGTVNEKLFF. Here the CDR3 DNA reads TGTGCCAGCAGCACTCTTGGGACAGTTAATGAAAAACTGTTTTTT.

The rearrangement links TRBV15 to TRBJ2-5; a possible D gene is TRBD2 (6 bases). This CDR3 comprises 15 residues. Looked up from germline, CDR1 is LNHNV and CDR2 is YYDKDF (reference sequence). The germline V and J ends were trimmed by 0 bases and 5 bases, with 13 bases remaining between them. CDR3 DNA sequence: TGTGCCACCAGCAGAGACCCCGGGACTGCGGAGACCCAGTACTTC. It translates to CATSRDPGTAETQYF. The full variable domain, in which reference TRBV15 and TRBJ2-5 provide the parts outside the CDR3, is DAMVIQNPRYQVTQFGKPVTLSCSQTLNHNVMYWYQQKSSQAPKLLFHYYDKDFNNEADTPDNFQSRRPNTSFCFLDIRSPGLGDTAMYLCATSRDPGTAETQYFGPGTRLLVL.

The gene calls are TRBV7-2 and TRBJ2-5; the match to TRBD1 covers 9 bases. CDR3 length equals 14 residues. CDR1 and CDR2 from the germline V gene are SGHTA and FQGNSA. Trimming at V came to 5 bases and at J to 2 bases, leaving 3 bases not matched to a gene. As DNA, the CDR3 is TGTGCCAGCAGCATTGGGACAGGGCAAGAGACCCAGTACTTC. Protein: CASSIGTGQETQYF.

This clone was found once. This chain links TRBV7-2 with TRBJ1-6; the D is unclear. CDR1 and CDR2 (germline): SGHTA, FQGNSA. The CDR3 covers 15 residues. Trimming took 5 bases from V and 10 from J, leaving 18 bases between them. The CDR3 sequence: CASSTDRQTGSPLHF. Written as DNA, the CDR3 is TGTGCCAGCAGCACGGACCGTCAAACGGGGTCACCCCTCCACTTT.